The text below deals with one T cell receptor (beta chain). Its antigen remains unidentified. V lost 3 bases, J lost 4 bases, and 15 bases lay in between. The CDR3 has 15 amino acids. Germline V gene data show CDR1 as ENHRY and CDR2 as SYGVKD. This entry belongs to a study of T-cell reconstitution after alpha-beta-depleted transplantation in children. Overall study results and limits: Some patients' high day-60 TCRbeta diversity was traced to surviving recipient T cells and thymic progenitors. The origin of alpha-beta T cells about two months after transplant was reportedly several hundred expanded graft clones.

Preparation of the TCRbeta library used unique molecular identifiers. TCRdb called the PCR reads again in MiXCR, with one record for every CDR3 protein. Among 550,000 to 800,000 distinct CDR3 sequences listed, around 12% were seen once. The rearrangement joins TRBV10-3 to TRBJ1-2; D might be TRBD1 (5 bases). The material sequenced was PBMCs, taken before TCRalphabeta/CD19-depleted stem cell transplant. This clonotype was obtained from a girl between 2 and 10 years old with congenital amegakaryocytic thrombocytopenia, due to receive a stem cell transplant. The CDR3 bases are TGTGCCATCAGTGACCCCGACCGACAGACCTATGGCTACACCTTC. Protein sequence: CAISDPDRQTYGYTF.